The clone carrying this T cell receptor (beta chain) has a handful of counts. This specimen belongs to a study of blood T cells in healthy people across ages. Alongside a J-beta primer mix, a sample-barcoded 5' primer served in a second PCR lasting about 6 to 12 cycles. TCRdb redid the calling of the 5' RACE reads with MiXCR, one entry per CDR3 protein. The repertoire consists of about 640,000 distinct CDR3 sequences, with 58% occurring once and the leading ten covering roughly 34%. Germline assignment: CDR1 SGHRS and CDR2 YFSETQ. With 4 bases clipped from V and 8 bases from J, the junction kept 6 bases outside the gene matches. The CDR3 has 12 residues.

Sequences were obtained from blood. V gene TRBV5-1 combines with J gene TRBJ2-7; TRBD1 matches at 7 bases. This receptor was identified in a man between 60 and 75 years old in good health. This CDR3 is CASSPDRVQQYF. The CDR3 bases are TGCGCCAGCAGCCCCGACAGGGTACAGCAGTACTTC.